This T cell receptor beta chain was recovered during a study of blood T cells in healthy people across ages. Broader study findings: More naive CD4+ cells and higher diversity were found in long-lived than in aged donors. Diversity figures based on one million T cells were deemed too low.

The CDR3 totals 15 residues. Germline V lookup: CDR1 MGHRA, CDR2 YSYEKL. The V and J ends lost 4 bases and 3 bases, in that order; junction bases with no gene match: 7. Concerning this clonotype: Antigen unknown.

For the second PCR, which ran for roughly 6 to 11 cycles, a sample-barcoded 5' primer and a J-beta primer mix were used. One entry per CDR3 protein results from TCRdb running MiXCR on the 5' RACE reads. This sample has roughly 1.4 million distinct CDR3 sequences, with around 55% found just once. Material for sequencing was blood. V gene TRBV4-1 combines with J gene TRBJ2-7, with TRBD1 matching over 9 bases. This TCR was sampled from a man aged 18 to 29 in good health. In nucleotides, the CDR3 is TGCGCCAGCAGCCGTGGGACAGGGAGGAACTACGAGCAGTACTTC. The encoded protein is CASSRGTGRNYEQYF.